This entry is about one T cell receptor (beta chain). Antigen specificity is unknown. This CDR3 contains 15 residues. Germline V gives CDR1 SGHAT, CDR2 FQNNGV. Unmatched junction bases numbered 4, after V lost 1 base and J lost 2 bases. These data come from a study of OX40 agonist ivuxolimab in advanced cancers. Overall study results and limits: The authors did not determine the antigen specificity of the expanded peripheral T cells. Among some nonresponders, normalized T-cell clonal expansion was also low.

The repertoire was sequenced with immunoSEQ multiplex PCR; TCRdb's copy has only in-frame clones and lacks some. The table has over 50,000 clones, almost 85% seen once. The receptor comes from an adult with an advanced solid tumor such as melanoma, head and neck, liver or kidney cancer. Sequencing used CD4+ or CD8+ T cells sorted from blood, obtained in a trial of the OX40 agonist ivuxolimab. The chain recombines TRBV11-2 with TRBJ2-7, with TRBD2 matching 8 bases. DNA for the CDR3: TGTGCCAGCAGCTTAGGTACTAGCGGAACCTACGAGCAGTACTTC. It is translated as CASSLGTSGTYEQYF.